These 2 T cell receptor beta chains came from one sample sequenced in a study of shared clonotypes between healthy human individuals. Here immunoSEQ multiplex PCR was the method, and the copy in TCRdb shows in-frame clones only, minus some. The sample has some 2,400,000 clones; more than 90% are singletons. Sequencing input: naive CD4+ T cells sorted from blood. Subset noted: CD45RA+ positively selected. Receptor source: a man aged 18 to 29 in good health.

V usage is TRBV28 and J usage is TRBJ2-1, with 7 nucleotides matching TRBD2. CDR1 MDHEN and CDR2 SYDVKM come from the germline V gene. The CDR3 is made up of 15 amino acids. V dropped 5 bases and J dropped 2; count of bases not matched to a gene: 6. The CDR3 DNA follows: TGTGCCAGCAGTGGTGTCCTAGCGGCCTACAATGAGCAGTTCTTC. Protein sequence: CASSGVLAAYNEQFF.

The rearrangement links TRBV18 to TRBJ2-7; D uncertain. The germline V gene has CDR1 KGHSH and CDR2 LQKENI. The CDR3 totals 15 residues. Trimming cost V 2 bases and J 1 base, with 12 bases left between them. The chain's CDR3 is CASSPGQRDSYEQYF. The CDR3 DNA sequence: TGTGCCAGCTCACCAGGGCAGAGAGATTCCTACGAGCAGTACTTC.